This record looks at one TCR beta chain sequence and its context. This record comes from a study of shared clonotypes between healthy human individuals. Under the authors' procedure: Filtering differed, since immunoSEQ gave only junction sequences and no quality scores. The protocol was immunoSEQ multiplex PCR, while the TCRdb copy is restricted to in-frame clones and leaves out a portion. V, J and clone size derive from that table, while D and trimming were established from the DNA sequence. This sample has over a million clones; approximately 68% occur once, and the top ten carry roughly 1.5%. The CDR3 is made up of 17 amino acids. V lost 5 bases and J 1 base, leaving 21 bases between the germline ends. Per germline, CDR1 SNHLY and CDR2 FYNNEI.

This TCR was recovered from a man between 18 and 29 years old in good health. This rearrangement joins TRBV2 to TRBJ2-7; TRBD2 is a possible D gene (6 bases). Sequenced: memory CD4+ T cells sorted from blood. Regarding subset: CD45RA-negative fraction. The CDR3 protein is CASSQKALGLLSYEQYF. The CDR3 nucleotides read TGTGCCAGCAGTCAAAAAGCCCTGGGACTGCTATCCTACGAGCAGTACTTC.